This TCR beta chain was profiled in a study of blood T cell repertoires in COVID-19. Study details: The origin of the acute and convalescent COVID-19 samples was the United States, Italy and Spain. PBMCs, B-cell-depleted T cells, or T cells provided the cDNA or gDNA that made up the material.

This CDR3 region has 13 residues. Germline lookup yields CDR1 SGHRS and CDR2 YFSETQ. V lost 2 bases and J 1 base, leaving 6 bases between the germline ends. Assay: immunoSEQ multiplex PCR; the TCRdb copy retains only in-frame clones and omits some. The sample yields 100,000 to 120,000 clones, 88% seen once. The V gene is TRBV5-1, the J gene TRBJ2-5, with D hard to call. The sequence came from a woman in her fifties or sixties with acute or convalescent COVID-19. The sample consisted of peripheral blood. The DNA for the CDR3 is TGCGCCAGCAGCTTTAGCCCCCAAGAGACCCAGTACTTC. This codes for CASSFSPQETQYF.